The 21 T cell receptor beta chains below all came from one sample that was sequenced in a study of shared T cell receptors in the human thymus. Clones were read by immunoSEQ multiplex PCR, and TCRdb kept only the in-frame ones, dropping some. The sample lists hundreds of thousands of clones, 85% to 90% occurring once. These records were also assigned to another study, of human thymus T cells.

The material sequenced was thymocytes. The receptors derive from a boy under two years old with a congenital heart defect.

CDR3 in amino acids: CASRATGTRSYEQYF. The CDR3 DNA is TGCGCCAGCAGGGCCACCGGGACTAGGTCTTACGAGCAGTACTTC. The chain couples TRBV5-1 to TRBJ2-7; 8 nucleotides match TRBD2. Germline loops: CDR1 SGHRS, CDR2 YFSETQ. Trimming removed 5 bases from V and 4 bases from J; junction bases left unmatched: 11. The CDR3 loop spans 15 amino acids. The full variable domain, with the rest looked up from reference TRBV5-1 and TRBJ2-7, is KAGVTQTPRYLIKTRGQQVTLSCSPISGHRSVSWYQQTPGQGLQFLFEYFSETQRNKGNFPGRFSGRQFSNSRSEMNVSTLELGDSALYLCASRATGTRSYEQYFGPGTRLTVT.

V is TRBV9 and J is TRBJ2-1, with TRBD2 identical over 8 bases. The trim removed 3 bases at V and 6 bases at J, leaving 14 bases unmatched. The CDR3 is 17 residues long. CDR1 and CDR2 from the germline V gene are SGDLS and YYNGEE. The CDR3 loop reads CASSAHILTSGLNEQFF. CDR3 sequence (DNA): TGTGCCAGCAGCGCCCACATCCTAACTAGCGGCCTCAATGAGCAGTTCTTC.

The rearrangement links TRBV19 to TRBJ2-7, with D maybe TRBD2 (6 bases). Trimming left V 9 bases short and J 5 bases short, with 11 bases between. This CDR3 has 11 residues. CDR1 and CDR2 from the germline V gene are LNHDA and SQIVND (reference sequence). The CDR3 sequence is CASRIADEQYF. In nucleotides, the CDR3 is TGTGCCAGCAGAATAGCGGACGAGCAGTACTTC.

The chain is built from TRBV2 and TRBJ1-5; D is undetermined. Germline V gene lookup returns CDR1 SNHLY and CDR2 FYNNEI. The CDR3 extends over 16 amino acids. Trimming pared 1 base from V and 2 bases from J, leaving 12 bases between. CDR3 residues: CASSEGLRVGNQPQHF. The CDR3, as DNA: TGTGCCAGCAGTGAAGGACTGAGGGTCGGCAATCAGCCCCAGCATTTT.

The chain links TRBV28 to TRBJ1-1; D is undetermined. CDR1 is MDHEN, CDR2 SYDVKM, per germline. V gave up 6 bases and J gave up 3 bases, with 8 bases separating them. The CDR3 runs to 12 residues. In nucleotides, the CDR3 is TGTGCCAGCAGCGGCGAGGACACTGAAGCTTTCTTT. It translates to CASSGEDTEAFF.

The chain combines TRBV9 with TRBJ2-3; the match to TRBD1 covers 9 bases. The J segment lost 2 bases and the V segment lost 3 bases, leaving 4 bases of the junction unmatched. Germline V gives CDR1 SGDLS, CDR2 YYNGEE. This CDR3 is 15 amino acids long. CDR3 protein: CASSGRDRVTDTQYF. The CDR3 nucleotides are TGTGCCAGCAGCGGGCGGGACAGGGTCACAGATACGCAGTATTTT. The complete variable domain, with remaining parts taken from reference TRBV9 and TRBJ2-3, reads DSGVTQTPKHLITATGQRVTLRCSPRSGDLSVYWYQQSLDQGLQFLIQYYNGEERAKGNILERFSAQQFPDLHSELNLSSLELGDSALYFCASSGRDRVTDTQYFGPGTRLTVL.

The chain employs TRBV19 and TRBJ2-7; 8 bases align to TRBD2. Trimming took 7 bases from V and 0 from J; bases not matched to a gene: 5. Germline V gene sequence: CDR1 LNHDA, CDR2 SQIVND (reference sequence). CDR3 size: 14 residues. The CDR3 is CASKNGRASYEQYF. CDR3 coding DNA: TGTGCCAGTAAAAACGGGAGGGCCTCCTACGAGCAGTACTTC.

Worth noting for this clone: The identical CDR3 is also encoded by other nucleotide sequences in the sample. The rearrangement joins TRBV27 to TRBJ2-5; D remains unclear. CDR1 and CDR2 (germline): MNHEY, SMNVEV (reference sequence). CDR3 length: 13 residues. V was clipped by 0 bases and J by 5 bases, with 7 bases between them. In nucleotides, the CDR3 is TGTGCCAGCAGTTTATCCCCCCGGGAGACCCAGTACTTC. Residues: CASSLSPRETQYF.

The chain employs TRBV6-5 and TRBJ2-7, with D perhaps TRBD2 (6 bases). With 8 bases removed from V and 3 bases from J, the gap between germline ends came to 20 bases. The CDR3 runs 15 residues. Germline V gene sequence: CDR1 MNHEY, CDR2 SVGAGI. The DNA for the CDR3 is TGTGCCAGCTCCCAACGGGGCGGAGGGGTCTACGAGCAGTACTTC. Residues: CASSQRGGGVYEQYF.

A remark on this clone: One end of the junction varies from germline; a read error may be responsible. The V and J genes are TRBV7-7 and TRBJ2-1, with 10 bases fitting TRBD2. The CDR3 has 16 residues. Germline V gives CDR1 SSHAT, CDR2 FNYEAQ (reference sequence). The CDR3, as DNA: TGTGCTAGCAGCTTAGTCGGGACTAGCGTCTACAATGAGCAGTTCTTC. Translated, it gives CASSLVGTSVYNEQFF.

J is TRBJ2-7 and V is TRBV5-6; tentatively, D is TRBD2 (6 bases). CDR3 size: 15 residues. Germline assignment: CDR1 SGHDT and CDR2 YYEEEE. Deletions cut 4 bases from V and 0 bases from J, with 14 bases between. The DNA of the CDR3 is TGTGCCAGCAGCAAAACTAGCATGAGCTCCTACGAGCAGTACTTC. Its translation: CASSKTSMSSYEQYF. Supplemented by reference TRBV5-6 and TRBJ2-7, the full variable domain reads DAGVTQSPTHLIKTRGQQVTLRCSPKSGHDTVSWYQQALGQGPQFIFQYYEEEERQRGNFPDRFSGHQFPNYSSELNVNALLLGDSALYLCASSKTSMSSYEQYFGPGTRLTVT.

CDR3 loop: CASSLAGTAIDMRANEKLFF. The CDR3 coding sequence is TGTGCCAGCAGCTTAGCCGGGACAGCGATCGATATGCGGGCTAATGAAAAACTGTTTTTT. The chain couples TRBV7-2 to TRBJ1-4, with 7 bases aligning to TRBD1. The CDR3 spans 20 residues. CDR1 SGHTA and CDR2 FQGNSA come from the germline V gene. With 0 bases clipped from V and 3 bases from J, the junction kept 16 bases outside the gene matches.

The CDR3 DNA follows: TGTGCCAGCAGCTTGCCTAAAGACATCCCCTACGAGCAGTACTTC. Amino acid sequence: CASSLPKDIPYEQYF. The V call is TRBV5-5, the J call TRBJ2-7; D remains ambiguous. Trimming took 1 base from V and 2 from J, leaving 13 bases between them. Germline V gene sequence: CDR1 SGHKS, CDR2 YYEKEE (reference sequence). The CDR3 is 15 amino acids. The whole variable domain, remainder taken from reference TRBV5-5 and TRBJ2-7, is DAGVTQSPTHLIKTRGQQVTLRCSPISGHKSVSWYQQVLGQGPQFIFQYYEKEERGRGNFPDRFSARQFPNYSSELNVNALLLGDSALYLCASSLPKDIPYEQYFGPGTRLTVT.

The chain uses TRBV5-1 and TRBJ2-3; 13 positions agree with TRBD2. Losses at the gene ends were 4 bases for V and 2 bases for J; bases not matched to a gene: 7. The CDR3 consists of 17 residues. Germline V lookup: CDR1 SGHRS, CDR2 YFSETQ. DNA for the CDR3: TGCGCCAGCAGCCTCAGACTAGCGGGAGGCCTCACAGATACGCAGTATTTT. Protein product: CASSLRLAGGLTDTQYF.

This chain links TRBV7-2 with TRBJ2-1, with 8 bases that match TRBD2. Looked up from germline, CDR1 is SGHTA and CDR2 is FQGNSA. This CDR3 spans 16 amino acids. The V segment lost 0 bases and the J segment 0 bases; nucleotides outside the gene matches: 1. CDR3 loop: CASSLAGLGSYNEQFF. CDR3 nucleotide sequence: TGTGCCAGCAGCTTAGCGGGACTAGGCTCCTACAATGAGCAGTTCTTC.

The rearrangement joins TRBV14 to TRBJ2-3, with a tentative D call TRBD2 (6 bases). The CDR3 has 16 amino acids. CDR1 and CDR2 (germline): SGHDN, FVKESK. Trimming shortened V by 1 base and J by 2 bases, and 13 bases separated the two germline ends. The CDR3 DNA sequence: TGTGCCAGCAGCCAAGTCAGCGGACTACCCACAGATACGCAGTATTTT. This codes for CASSQVSGLPTDTQYF.

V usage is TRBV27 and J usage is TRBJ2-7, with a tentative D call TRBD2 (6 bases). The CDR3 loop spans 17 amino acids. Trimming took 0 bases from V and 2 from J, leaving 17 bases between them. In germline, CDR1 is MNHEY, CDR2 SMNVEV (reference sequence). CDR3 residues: CASSLSPTLTSTYEQYF. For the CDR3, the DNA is TGTGCCAGCAGTTTATCGCCCACCTTGACTAGTACCTACGAGCAGTACTTC.

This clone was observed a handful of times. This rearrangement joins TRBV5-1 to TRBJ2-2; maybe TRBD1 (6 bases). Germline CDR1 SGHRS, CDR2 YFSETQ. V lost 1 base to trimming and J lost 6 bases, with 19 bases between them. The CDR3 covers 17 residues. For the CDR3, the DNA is TGCGCCAGCAGCTTGTGGGGCACAGGGAAAAACCCCGGGGAGCTGTTTTTT. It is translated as CASSLWGTGKNPGELFF.

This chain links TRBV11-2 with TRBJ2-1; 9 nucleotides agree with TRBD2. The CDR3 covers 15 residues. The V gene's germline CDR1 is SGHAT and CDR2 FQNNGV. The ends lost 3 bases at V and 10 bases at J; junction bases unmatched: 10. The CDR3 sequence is CASSFCSGSHGEQFF. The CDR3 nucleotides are TGTGCCAGCAGCTTTTGTAGCGGGAGTCATGGGGAGCAGTTCTTC. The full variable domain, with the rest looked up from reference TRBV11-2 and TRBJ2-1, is EAGVAQSPRYKIIEKRQSVAFWCNPISGHATLYWYQQILGQGPKLLIQFQNNGVVDDSQLPKDRFSAERLKGVDSTLKIQPAKLEDSAVYLCASSFCSGSHGEQFFGPGTRLTVL.

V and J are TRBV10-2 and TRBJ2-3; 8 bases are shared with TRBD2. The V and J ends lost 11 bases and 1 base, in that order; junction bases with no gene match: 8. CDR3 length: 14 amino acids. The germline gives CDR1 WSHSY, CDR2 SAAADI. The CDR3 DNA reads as TGCGCCTGTCAAGCGACTAGCGGCACAGATACGCAGTATTTT. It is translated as CACQATSGTDTQYF.

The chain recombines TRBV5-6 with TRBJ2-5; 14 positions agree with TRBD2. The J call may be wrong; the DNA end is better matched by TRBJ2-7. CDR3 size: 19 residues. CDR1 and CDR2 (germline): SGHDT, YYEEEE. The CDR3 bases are TGTGCCAGCAGCCCCGGGACTAGCGGGAGATGGGGTCTTCGGAACGAGCAGTACTTC. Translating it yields CASSPGTSGRWGLRNEQYF.